Listed here is a single T cell receptor beta chain. The authors' processing: How many nucleated cells were present was estimated from reference gene primer amplification. Produced via immunoSEQ multiplex PCR; TCRdb's table is partial and in-frame only. V, J and clone size derive from that table, while D and trimming were established from the DNA sequence. The data show 220,000 or so clones, 82% seen once. The data stem from a study of blood T cell repertoires in COVID-19. Overall study: From the United States, Italy and Spain came samples of acute and convalescent COVID-19.

Seattle-derived patients entered the study during active infection and were followed longitudinally. Germline-derived CDR1 and CDR2 are LGHNA and YSLEER. After removal of 0 bases from V and 2 bases from J, the junction contained 4 bases not matched to a gene. The CDR3 has 17 residues. The TCR originated in a woman of 80 years or more with COVID-19, enrolled during active disease. The sequenced sample was peripheral blood. The chain couples TRBV4-3 to TRBJ2-1, with 10 nucleotides matching TRBD2. CDR3 DNA sequence: TGCGCCAGCAGCCAAGATCGAGGACTAGCGGCCTACAATGAGCAGTTCTTC. Protein: CASSQDRGLAAYNEQFF.